These T cell receptor beta chains were read from a single sample in a study of blood T cell repertoires in COVID-19. Measured with immunoSEQ multiplex PCR; TCRdb has only the in-frame clones, and not every one. The sample includes more than 85,000 clones, 88% of them seen just once. Sequences were obtained from peripheral blood. The origin of the receptors is an older woman with acute or convalescent COVID-19. Both conserved end residues are part of each CDR3. The order of the fields is V gene, J gene, CDR3 length, D gene, clone size, CDR3 DNA, CDR3 protein. D genes are given only for firm matches. Rows may omit the clone size; those that give it use once, few, many or a size class.

v_gene: TRBV30; j_gene: TRBJ1-5; len: 14; d_gene: .; abundance: .; CDR3nt: TGTGCCTGGAGTCAGGGGACCCTCAATCAGCCCCAGCATTTT; CDR3aa: CAWSQGTLNQPQHF
v_gene: TRBV6-4; j_gene: TRBJ2-1; len: 16; d_gene: TRBD2; abundance: .; CDR3nt: TGTGCCAGCAGTGTCTTAGCGGGAGTCTCCTACAATGAGCAGTTCTTC; CDR3aa: CASSVLAGVSYNEQFF
v_gene: TRBV28; j_gene: TRBJ2-3; len: 14; d_gene: TRBD2; abundance: once; CDR3nt: TGTGCCAGCAGTTTATTAGCGGGGGGTGATACGCAGTATTTT; CDR3aa: CASSLLAGGDTQYF
v_gene: TRBV25-1; j_gene: TRBJ1-2; len: 13; d_gene: .; abundance: .; CDR3nt: TGTGCCAGCAGTGAATACATGGAGACGGGCTACACCTTC; CDR3aa: CASSEYMETGYTF
v_gene: TRBV2; j_gene: TRBJ2-5; len: 12; d_gene: .; abundance: .; CDR3nt: TGTGCCAGCAGTGAACCGTTCGAGACCCAGTACTTC; CDR3aa: CASSEPFETQYF
v_gene: TRBV18; j_gene: TRBJ2-2; len: 15; d_gene: TRBD1; abundance: .; CDR3nt: TGTGCCAGCTCGCCGGGACAGGGGGACACCGGGGAGCTGTTTTTT; CDR3aa: CASSPGQGDTGELFF
v_gene: TRBV7-8; j_gene: TRBJ1-5; len: 15; d_gene: .; abundance: .; CDR3nt: TGTGCCAGCAGCTTAGGATCCTATAGCAATCAGCCCCAGCATTTT; CDR3aa: CASSLGSYSNQPQHF
v_gene: TRBV7-8; j_gene: TRBJ1-3; len: 17; d_gene: TRBD1; abundance: .; CDR3nt: TGTGCCAGCAGCTTAGGCCAACAGGGGATCGTGGGAAACACCATATATTTT; CDR3aa: CASSLGQQGIVGNTIYF
v_gene: TRBV5-1; j_gene: TRBJ2-1; len: 15; d_gene: TRBD1; abundance: .; CDR3nt: TGCGCCAGCAGCGGGAGGACAGGGAACGGCAATGAGCAGTTCTTC; CDR3aa: CASSGRTGNGNEQFF
v_gene: TRBV3-1/TRBV3-2; j_gene: TRBJ2-2; len: 15; d_gene: TRBD1; abundance: .; CDR3nt: TGTGCCAGCAGCCAAATACAGGGGACCACCGGGGAGCTGTTTTTT; CDR3aa: CASSQIQGTTGELFF
v_gene: TRBV9; j_gene: TRBJ2-3; len: 15; d_gene: .; abundance: .; CDR3nt: TGTGCCAGCAGCGTAGGCGTCTCTAGCACAGATACGCAGTATTTT; CDR3aa: CASSVGVSSTDTQYF
v_gene: TRBV7-3; j_gene: TRBJ2-3; len: 15; d_gene: TRBD2; abundance: few; CDR3nt: TGTGCCAGCAGCAGATTAGCGGGAGGGATAGATACGCAGTATTTT; CDR3aa: CASSRLAGGIDTQYF
v_gene: TRBV28; j_gene: TRBJ2-7; len: 17; d_gene: .; abundance: .; CDR3nt: TGTGCCAGCAGGCGGGACGTACTTTTTGATATCTCCTACGAGCAGTACTTC; CDR3aa: CASRRDVLFDISYEQYF
v_gene: TRBV10-1; j_gene: TRBJ1-2; len: 16; d_gene: .; abundance: .; CDR3nt: TGCGCCAGCAGCCCCGGGGGTCTCCGAGCTAACTATGGCTACACCTTC; CDR3aa: CASSPGGLRANYGYTF
v_gene: TRBV19; j_gene: TRBJ1-5; len: 16; d_gene: .; abundance: .; CDR3nt: TGTGCCAGTAGTAGGGTCGGTCCTCGGGGAGACCAGCCCCAGCATTTT; CDR3aa: CASSRVGPRGDQPQHF
v_gene: TRBV18; j_gene: TRBJ1-2; len: 16; d_gene: .; abundance: .; CDR3nt: TGTGCCAGCTCACCGAGGTCTGGGGGGGCGAACTATGGCTACACCTTC; CDR3aa: CASSPRSGGANYGYTF
v_gene: TRBV6-4; j_gene: TRBJ2-3; len: 15; d_gene: TRBD1; abundance: .; CDR3nt: TGTGCCAGCAGTGTGTCGGGACAGGGGAGAGATACGCAGTATTTT; CDR3aa: CASSVSGQGRDTQYF
v_gene: TRBV19; j_gene: TRBJ1-2; len: 14; d_gene: .; abundance: few; CDR3nt: TGTGCCAGTAACGCCCAATCGGGTCGGGATGGCTACACCTTC; CDR3aa: CASNAQSGRDGYTF
v_gene: TRBV6-5; j_gene: TRBJ1-1; len: 16; d_gene: .; abundance: .; CDR3nt: TGTGCCAGCAGTTACGTAACAACAGGGATGAACACTGAAGCTTTCTTT; CDR3aa: CASSYVTTGMNTEAFF
v_gene: TRBV19; j_gene: TRBJ2-1; len: 14; d_gene: .; abundance: .; CDR3nt: TGTGCCAGTAGTGCCGGGTTCTCCTACAATGAGCAGTTCTTC; CDR3aa: CASSAGFSYNEQFF
v_gene: TRBV6-5; j_gene: TRBJ2-3; len: 12; d_gene: .; abundance: .; CDR3nt: TGTGCCAGCGGGGTGGGGCCAGATACGCAGTATTTT; CDR3aa: CASGVGPDTQYF
v_gene: TRBV6-1; j_gene: TRBJ2-1; len: 18; d_gene: TRBD2; abundance: .; CDR3nt: TGTGCCAGCAGTGTATGGATAGCGGGAGGTTCTTCCTACAATGAGCAGTTCTTC; CDR3aa: CASSVWIAGGSSYNEQFF
v_gene: TRBV7-9; j_gene: TRBJ2-5; len: 8; d_gene: .; abundance: .; CDR3nt: TGTGCCACCAAGACCCAGTACTTC; CDR3aa: CATKTQYF
v_gene: TRBV10-3; j_gene: TRBJ1-1; len: 11; d_gene: .; abundance: .; CDR3nt: TGTGCCATCAGTGGCGGTCGTGAAGCTTTCTTT; CDR3aa: CAISGGREAFF
v_gene: TRBV30; j_gene: TRBJ1-5; len: 13; d_gene: .; abundance: .; CDR3nt: TGTGCCTGGAGTTCAGGGTATGGTCAGCCCCAGCATTTT; CDR3aa: CAWSSGYGQPQHF
v_gene: TRBV5-1; j_gene: TRBJ1-5; len: 14; d_gene: .; abundance: .; CDR3nt: TGCGCCAGCAGCTTGGGATCGGGGGGTCAGCCCCAGCATTTT; CDR3aa: CASSLGSGGQPQHF
v_gene: TRBV6-5; j_gene: TRBJ2-7; len: 14; d_gene: TRBD2; abundance: .; CDR3nt: TGTGCCAGCAGTCGCGGGAGAGGGACCTACGAGCAGTACTTC; CDR3aa: CASSRGRGTYEQYF
v_gene: TRBV9; j_gene: TRBJ2-2; len: 14; d_gene: .; abundance: .; CDR3nt: TGTGCCAGCAGAAGGAGCTCCAGCACCGGGGAGCTGTTTTTT; CDR3aa: CASRRSSSTGELFF
v_gene: TRBV6-5; j_gene: TRBJ1-3; len: 15; d_gene: .; abundance: .; CDR3nt: TGTGCCAGCAGTTATACAGCTCCTCCTGGAAACACCATATATTTT; CDR3aa: CASSYTAPPGNTIYF
v_gene: TRBV19; j_gene: TRBJ2-2; len: 15; d_gene: .; abundance: once; CDR3nt: TGTGCCAGTAGGCGCGCACCTGAGAACACCGGGGAGCTGTTTTTT; CDR3aa: CASRRAPENTGELFF
v_gene: TRBV7-2; j_gene: TRBJ1-1; len: 14; d_gene: .; abundance: .; CDR3nt: TGTGCCAGCAGCCCCGGAGGGAGAAACACTGAAGCTTTCTTT; CDR3aa: CASSPGGRNTEAFF
v_gene: TRBV19; j_gene: TRBJ2-5; len: 15; d_gene: TRBD1; abundance: .; CDR3nt: TGTGCCAGTAGTATCCGACAGGGTTTAGGGGAGACCCAGTACTTC; CDR3aa: CASSIRQGLGETQYF
v_gene: TRBV19; j_gene: TRBJ2-1; len: 15; d_gene: .; abundance: .; CDR3nt: TGTGCCAGTAGGGGGCAGAGGCCTAAGGGTAATGAGCAGTTCTTC; CDR3aa: CASRGQRPKGNEQFF
v_gene: TRBV3-1/TRBV3-2; j_gene: TRBJ1-6; len: 14; d_gene: TRBD1; abundance: .; CDR3nt: TGTGCCAGCAGCCAACCACAGGGGGGGTCACCCCTCCACTTT; CDR3aa: CASSQPQGGSPLHF
v_gene: TRBV5-5; j_gene: TRBJ1-4; len: 14; d_gene: .; abundance: .; CDR3nt: TGTGCCAGCAGCCCCCCGGGGGGGGATGAAAAACTGTTTTTT; CDR3aa: CASSPPGGDEKLFF
v_gene: TRBV11-2; j_gene: TRBJ1-2; len: 14; d_gene: .; abundance: .; CDR3nt: TGTGCCAGCAGCTTAGTTCCAGGGAACTATGGCTACACCTTC; CDR3aa: CASSLVPGNYGYTF
v_gene: TRBV29-1; j_gene: TRBJ1-4; len: 14; d_gene: TRBD1; abundance: few; CDR3nt: TGCAGCGTTGAGGCACAGGGGACCAATGAAAAACTGTTTTTT; CDR3aa: CSVEAQGTNEKLFF
v_gene: TRBV6-5; j_gene: TRBJ1-6; len: 14; d_gene: .; abundance: .; CDR3nt: TGTGCCAGCAGGGTCTACAGGGACAATTCACCCCTCCACTTT; CDR3aa: CASRVYRDNSPLHF
v_gene: TRBV10-3; j_gene: TRBJ1-5; len: 12; d_gene: .; abundance: .; CDR3nt: TGTGCCATCAGTGAATCTGGCCAGCCCCAGCATTTT; CDR3aa: CAISESGQPQHF
v_gene: TRBV2; j_gene: TRBJ1-6; len: 12; d_gene: .; abundance: .; CDR3nt: TGTGCCAGGCGCCTTGGTCAATCACCCCTCCACTTT; CDR3aa: CARRLGQSPLHF
v_gene: TRBV21-1; j_gene: TRBJ1-1; len: 11; d_gene: .; abundance: .; CDR3nt: TGTGCCAGCAAGGGGCCCGCAGGCCCTTTCTTT; CDR3aa: CASKGPAGPFF
v_gene: TRBV11-3; j_gene: TRBJ1-4; len: 15; d_gene: .; abundance: .; CDR3nt: TGTGCCAGCAGCTTAGAGGGGGCCGGCGGTGAAAAACTGTTTTTT; CDR3aa: CASSLEGAGGEKLFF
v_gene: TRBV5-1; j_gene: TRBJ1-5; len: 15; d_gene: .; abundance: once; CDR3nt: TGCGCCAGCAGCAAGGTGGGGGGAAGCAATCAGCCCCAGCATTTT; CDR3aa: CASSKVGGSNQPQHF
v_gene: TRBV28; j_gene: TRBJ1-2; len: 15; d_gene: TRBD1; abundance: .; CDR3nt: TGTGCCAGCAGTTTAGGAACGACAGGGGGGTATGGCTACACCTTC; CDR3aa: CASSLGTTGGYGYTF
v_gene: TRBV24-1; j_gene: TRBJ1-4; len: 15; d_gene: TRBD1; abundance: .; CDR3nt: TGTGCCACCAGTGAATACAGGGGAGTTAGGGAAAAACTGTTTTTT; CDR3aa: CATSEYRGVREKLFF
v_gene: TRBV12-3/TRBV12-4; j_gene: TRBJ1-1; len: 11; d_gene: .; abundance: once; CDR3nt: TGTGCCAGCAGCCGACGGGGGGAAGCTTTCTTT; CDR3aa: CASSRRGEAFF
v_gene: TRBV11-3; j_gene: TRBJ2-6; len: 16; d_gene: .; abundance: .; CDR3nt: TGTGCCAGCAGCTTTCCAGCAGGGGCTGGGGCCAACGTCCTGACTTTC; CDR3aa: CASSFPAGAGANVLTF
v_gene: TRBV3-1/TRBV3-2; j_gene: TRBJ2-1; len: 16; d_gene: TRBD2; abundance: .; CDR3nt: TGTGCCAGCAGCCAAGATTCGAGCGGGAGGCCCAATGAGCAGTTCTTC; CDR3aa: CASSQDSSGRPNEQFF
v_gene: TRBV9; j_gene: TRBJ2-2; len: 14; d_gene: .; abundance: .; CDR3nt: TGTGCCAGCAGCGTAGGTCCAGACACCGGGGAGCTGTTTTTT; CDR3aa: CASSVGPDTGELFF
v_gene: TRBV7-3; j_gene: TRBJ2-2; len: 12; d_gene: .; abundance: few; CDR3nt: TGTGCCAGCAGCTTCAAGAGCGGGGAGCTGTTTTTT; CDR3aa: CASSFKSGELFF
v_gene: TRBV30; j_gene: TRBJ1-1; len: 14; d_gene: TRBD1; abundance: .; CDR3nt: TGTGCCTGGAGTCTCGGGACAGGGATTCTCGAAGCTTTCTTT; CDR3aa: CAWSLGTGILEAFF